A selection of T cell receptor beta chains follows, all from one sample in a study of blood T cell repertoires in COVID-19. Generated by immunoSEQ multiplex PCR, the TCRdb table keeps only in-frame clones and is missing some. This sample yields about 160,000 clones, of which under 85% are seen a single time; approximately 3% belongs to the top ten. Specimen: peripheral blood. The source of these receptors is a man between 65 and 85 years old with acute or convalescent COVID-19. Each CDR3 is given with its conserved first and last residue. Fields, in order: V gene, D gene, J gene, clone size, CDR3 protein, CDR3 DNA. A D gene is named only where the DNA matches it firmly. Clone size is shown for a subset of rows, as once, few, many or a class of expanded clone.

>TRBV2|-|TRBJ1-5|-
CASSEARTGDQPQHF
TGTGCCAGCAGTGAAGCGCGAACAGGCGATCAGCCCCAGCATTTT
>TRBV30|-|TRBJ1-1|-
CAWSPSRNTEAFF
TGTGCCTGGAGCCCCTCCCGGAACACTGAAGCTTTCTTT
>TRBV24-1|-|TRBJ2-5|once
CATSSEGVETQYF
TGTGCCACCAGTTCAGAAGGGGTGGAGACCCAGTACTTC
>TRBV10-3|-|TRBJ2-7|-
CAISELYSSGEQYF
TGTGCCATCAGTGAGCTCTACAGCTCCGGCGAGCAGTACTTC
>TRBV7-9|-|TRBJ2-7|many
CASRWGDEQYF
TGTGCCAGCAGGTGGGGCGACGAGCAGTACTTC
>TRBV14|-|TRBJ1-1|-
CASRLQENTEAFF
TGTGCCAGCAGACTTCAGGAGAACACTGAAGCTTTCTTT
>TRBV12-3/TRBV12-4|-|TRBJ1-2|many
CASSLDTPYGYTF
TGTGCCAGCAGTCTGGACACACCCTATGGCTACACCTTC
>TRBV12-5|-|TRBJ1-2|-
CASGLVGNSLAEVMGYTF
TGTGCTAGTGGTTTGGTAGGAAATAGCTTGGCGGAAGTGATGGGCTACACCTTC
>TRBV6-5|-|TRBJ1-2|-
CASIKAGGGYTF
TGTGCCAGCATCAAAGCGGGGGGCGGCTACACCTTC
>TRBV2|TRBD1|TRBJ1-5|-
CASSEQGESNQPQHF
TGTGCCAGCAGTGAGCAGGGGGAGAGCAATCAGCCCCAGCATTTT
>TRBV9|TRBD1|TRBJ1-4|-
CASSVTGTATNEKLFF
TGTGCCAGCAGCGTAACCGGGACAGCAACTAATGAAAAACTGTTTTTT
>TRBV11-2|TRBD1|TRBJ1-1|-
CASSWTGPGNTEAFF
TGTGCCAGCAGCTGGACAGGGCCCGGGAACACTGAAGCTTTCTTT
>TRBV2|-|TRBJ1-1|once
CASSEFPPDTEAFF
TGTGCCAGCAGTGAATTTCCCCCCGACACTGAAGCTTTCTTT
>TRBV7-9|-|TRBJ1-3|-
CASSLVLGSGNTIYF
TGTGCCAGCAGCTTAGTCCTGGGCAGTGGAAACACCATATATTTT
>TRBV28|TRBD2|TRBJ2-7|-
CASSSQTSGSPYEQYF
TGTGCCAGCAGTTCACAGACTAGCGGGTCGCCCTACGAGCAGTACTTC
>TRBV5-4|TRBD1|TRBJ1-2|-
CASSSQRTGEGYTF
TGTGCCAGCAGCTCCCAACGGACAGGGGAAGGCTACACCTTC
>TRBV6-5|TRBD2|TRBJ2-3|once
CASSYSRGGTDTQYF
TGTGCCAGCAGTTACTCCCGGGGGGGCACAGATACGCAGTATTTT
>TRBV27|TRBD1|TRBJ1-6|-
CASRRQGKNSPLHF
TGTGCCAGCAGGAGACAGGGTAAGAATTCACCCCTCCACTTT
>TRBV18|-|TRBJ1-5|-
CASSPVGQGSNQPQHF
TGTGCCAGCTCCCCTGTTGGGCAGGGGAGCAATCAGCCCCAGCATTTT
>TRBV18|TRBD1|TRBJ1-1|-
CASSPRDRGWTNTEAFF
TGTGCCAGCTCACCACGGGACAGGGGGTGGACGAACACTGAAGCTTTCTTT
>TRBV19|-|TRBJ1-1|-
CASSIRVNTEAFF
TGTGCCAGTAGTATCCGGGTGAACACTGAAGCTTTCTTT
>TRBV3-1/TRBV3-2|TRBD2|TRBJ2-7|once
CASSQDLAGMREQYF
TGTGCCAGCAGCCAAGATTTAGCGGGAATGAGGGAGCAGTACTTC
>TRBV6-5|TRBD2|TRBJ2-5|-
CASTSGGAGETQYF
TGTGCCAGCACTAGCGGGGGGGCGGGAGAGACCCAGTACTTC
>TRBV7-9|TRBD2|TRBJ2-1|-
CASSFPPPMGLALGGEQFF
TGTGCCAGCAGCTTTCCACCCCCGATGGGACTAGCGCTGGGCGGTGAGCAGTTCTTC
>TRBV5-4|TRBD1|TRBJ1-4|-
CASSLGVRGQGNEKLFF
TGTGCCAGCAGCTTGGGAGTTAGGGGACAGGGTAATGAAAAACTGTTTTTT
>TRBV27|TRBD2|TRBJ2-3|-
CASSPAGGGTDTQYF
TGTGCCAGCAGTCCCGCGGGGGGGGGCACAGATACGCAGTATTTT
>TRBV23-1|-|TRBJ2-7|-
CASSQSRRTDEQYF
TGCGCCAGCAGTCAATCGAGGAGGACCGACGAGCAGTACTTC
>TRBV19|-|TRBJ1-2|-
CASSIDGSGGVTRYGYTF
TGTGCCAGTAGTATAGACGGCAGCGGAGGGGTAACTAGGTATGGCTACACCTTC